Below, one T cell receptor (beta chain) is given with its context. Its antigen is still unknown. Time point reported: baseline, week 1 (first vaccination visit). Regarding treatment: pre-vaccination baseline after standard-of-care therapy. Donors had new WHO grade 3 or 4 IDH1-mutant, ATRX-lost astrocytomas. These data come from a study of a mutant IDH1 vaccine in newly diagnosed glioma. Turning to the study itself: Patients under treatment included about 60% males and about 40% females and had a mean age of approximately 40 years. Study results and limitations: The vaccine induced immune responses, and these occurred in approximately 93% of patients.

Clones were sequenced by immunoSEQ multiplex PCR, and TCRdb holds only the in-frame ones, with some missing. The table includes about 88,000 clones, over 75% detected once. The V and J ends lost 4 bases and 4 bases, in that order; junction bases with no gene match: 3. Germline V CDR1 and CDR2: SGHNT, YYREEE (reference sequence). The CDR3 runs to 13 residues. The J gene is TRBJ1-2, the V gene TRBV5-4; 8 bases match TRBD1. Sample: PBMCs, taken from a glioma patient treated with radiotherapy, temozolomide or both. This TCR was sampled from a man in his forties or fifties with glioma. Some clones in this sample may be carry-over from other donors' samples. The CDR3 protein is CASSGQGRYGYTF. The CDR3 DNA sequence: TGTGCCAGCAGCGGACAGGGCCGCTATGGCTACACCTTC.